These T cell receptor beta chains were read from a single sample in a study of cytomegalovirus exposure and HLA in healthy donors. Sequencing used immunoSEQ multiplex PCR; TCRdb keeps in-frame clones, though not all of them. The sample includes about 140,000 clones, 72% of them seen just once. Sequenced sample: PBMCs. These receptors all stem from a middle-aged man in good health and CMV-seropositive. CDR3s include the opening cysteine and the closing phenylalanine or tryptophan. D genes are given only for firm matches. Rows give clone size only sometimes, using once, few, many, or a class for an expanded clone.

d_gene	v_gene	j_gene	abundance	CDR3aa	CDR3nt
NA	TRBV27	TRBJ1-2	NA	CASSLLGGLSYGYTF	TGTGCCAGCAGTTTGTTGGGGGGTCTTTCCTATGGCTACACCTTC
NA	TRBV5-1	TRBJ2-3	NA	CASSLEQGGTDTQYF	TGCGCCAGCAGCTTGGAGCAGGGGGGAACAGATACGCAGTATTTT
NA	TRBV7-9	TRBJ2-7	NA	CASSSTADRFYEQYF	TGTGCCAGCAGCTCTACCGCTGACAGGTTTTACGAGCAGTACTTC
TRBD1	TRBV29-1	TRBJ1-6	NA	CSVATGTNSPLHF	TGCAGCGTTGCGACAGGGACCAATTCACCCCTCCACTTT
NA	TRBV7-6	TRBJ2-7	NA	CASSLAPVSYEQYF	TGTGCCAGCAGCTTAGCGCCAGTATCCTACGAGCAGTACTTC
TRBD2	TRBV7-9	TRBJ2-7	NA	CASSLRGDDEQYF	TGTGCCAGCAGCTTACGGGGGGATGACGAGCAGTACTTC
NA	TRBV7-9	TRBJ2-1	NA	CASSSPSGAGPNEQFF	TGTGCCAGCAGTTCCCCTTCAGGAGCGGGCCCCAATGAGCAGTTCTTC
TRBD1	TRBV7-8	TRBJ2-2	NA	CASSLSGQGNTGELFF	TGTGCCAGCAGCTTATCGGGACAGGGCAACACCGGGGAGCTGTTTTTT
NA	TRBV10-2	TRBJ2-2	NA	CASRTLDRTGELFF	TGCGCCAGCAGGACATTAGACAGAACCGGGGAGCTGTTTTTT
TRBD1	TRBV25-1	TRBJ2-7	NA	CASRGTGVSYEQYF	TGTGCCAGCAGAGGGACAGGAGTTTCCTACGAGCAGTACTTC
NA	TRBV20-1	TRBJ1-1	NA	CSALEYTEAFF	TGCAGTGCCCTGGAGTACACTGAAGCTTTCTTT
TRBD1	TRBV12-5	TRBJ1-1	NA	CASAHIGTATEAFF	TGTGCTAGTGCGCACATCGGGACAGCCACTGAAGCTTTCTTT
TRBD1	TRBV10-3	TRBJ2-7	few	CATQGGTGSYEQYF	TGTGCCACCCAGGGGGGGACAGGGTCCTACGAGCAGTACTTC
TRBD1	TRBV5-1	TRBJ1-1	NA	CASSPGQGAHHTEAFF	TGCGCCAGCAGCCCGGGACAGGGGGCGCATCACACTGAAGCTTTCTTT
NA	TRBV5-4	TRBJ2-6	NA	CASSGHDPLSGANVLTF	TGTGCCAGCAGCGGGCATGATCCCCTCTCTGGGGCCAACGTCCTGACTTTC
TRBD1	TRBV5-1	TRBJ1-4	NA	CASSLTGGTTNEKLFF	TGCGCCAGCAGCTTAACAGGGGGCACAACTAATGAAAAACTGTTTTTT
NA	TRBV7-8	TRBJ2-1	NA	CASSLVSLFSGYEQFF	TGTGCCAGCAGCTTAGTCTCCTTATTTAGCGGATATGAGCAGTTCTTC
NA	TRBV6-6	TRBJ1-2	NA	CASSYFASGGYTF	TGTGCCAGCAGTTACTTTGCTTCAGGAGGCTACACCTTC
NA	TRBV4-2	TRBJ1-2	NA	CASSQMLGSDGYTF	TGTGCCAGCAGCCAAATGCTTGGGAGTGACGGCTACACCTTC
TRBD1	TRBV2	TRBJ1-1	few	CASRRQGPNTEAFF	TGTGCCAGCAGGCGACAGGGACCGAACACTGAAGCTTTCTTT
NA	TRBV5-1	TRBJ1-1	NA	CASSWEGAMNTEAFF	TGCGCCAGCAGCTGGGAAGGGGCCATGAACACTGAAGCTTTCTTT
NA	TRBV10-3	TRBJ1-1	few	CAIRQGVNTEAFF	TGTGCCATCAGGCAGGGCGTCAACACTGAAGCTTTCTTT
NA	TRBV5-8	TRBJ1-1	NA	CASSRLEGAFF	TGTGCCAGCAGCCGGTTGGAGGGGGCTTTCTTT
NA	TRBV5-1	TRBJ1-1	NA	CASSPQGLEAFF	TGCGCCAGCAGCCCGCAGGGCCTTGAAGCTTTCTTT
NA	TRBV28	TRBJ2-6	NA	CASTHIQGNPGANVLTF	TGTGCCAGCACTCACATCCAGGGAAACCCTGGGGCCAACGTCCTGACTTTC
NA	TRBV6-5	TRBJ1-1	NA	CASSYSPITSEAFF	TGTGCCAGCAGTTACTCACCGATAACCAGTGAAGCTTTCTTT
NA	TRBV28	TRBJ2-7	NA	CASSYSSYEQYF	TGTGCCAGCAGTTATTCCAGTTACGAGCAGTACTTC
TRBD1	TRBV7-9	TRBJ1-4	NA	CASSPTGAAEKLFF	TGTGCCAGCAGCCCGACAGGGGCGGCGGAAAAACTGTTTTTT
TRBD1	TRBV6-5	TRBJ1-2	many	CASSLQTGTIYGYTF	TGTGCCAGCAGTCTTCAGACAGGGACAATCTATGGCTACACCTTC
TRBD2	TRBV6-5	TRBJ2-7	NA	CASSWTSGSIYEQYF	TGTGCCAGCAGTTGGACTAGCGGGAGTATCTACGAGCAGTACTTC
NA	TRBV2	TRBJ2-3	NA	CASSGGRSDTQYF	TGTGCCAGCAGCGGAGGAAGGTCAGATACGCAGTATTTT
NA	TRBV5-1	TRBJ1-1	NA	CASRDGEWNTEAFF	TGCGCCAGCAGGGACGGGGAATGGAACACTGAAGCTTTCTTT
NA	TRBV5-4	TRBJ1-1	NA	CASSLVPGINTEAFF	TGTGCCAGCAGCTTGGTACCGGGGATTAACACTGAAGCTTTCTTT
NA	TRBV11-3	TRBJ2-1	NA	CASSPSHRGANEQFF	TGTGCCAGCAGCCCGAGTCATCGCGGGGCCAATGAGCAGTTCTTC
NA	TRBV19	TRBJ1-1	NA	CASSIEEVPSEAFF	TGTGCCAGTAGTATAGAAGAGGTGCCCTCTGAAGCTTTCTTT
NA	TRBV6-6	TRBJ1-1	NA	CASSYTDTSREAFF	TGTGCCAGCAGTTACACGGACACCTCTCGTGAAGCTTTCTTT
TRBD1	TRBV5-1	TRBJ1-4	few	CASSLGDRDSEKLFF	TGCGCCAGCAGCTTGGGGGACAGGGACAGTGAAAAACTGTTTTTT
NA	TRBV7-9	TRBJ2-7	NA	CASSPAGRSYEQYF	TGTGCCAGCAGCCCAGCGGGCCGCTCCTACGAGCAGTACTTC
NA	TRBV29-1	TRBJ1-1	NA	CSVGAGSSEAFF	TGCAGCGTTGGGGCAGGGTCCAGTGAAGCTTTCTTT
TRBD1	TRBV19	TRBJ1-3	NA	CASSQRDSLSGNTIYF	TGTGCCAGTAGTCAACGGGACAGTCTCTCTGGAAACACCATATATTTT
NA	TRBV4-2	TRBJ1-4	NA	CASSQGQGAGNEKLFF	TGTGCCAGCAGCCAAGGCCAGGGCGCGGGGAATGAAAAACTGTTTTTT
TRBD2	TRBV5-1	TRBJ2-3	few	CASSGLAGGLFPGTDTQYF	TGCGCCAGCAGCGGACTAGCGGGGGGGCTGTTCCCGGGCACAGATACGCAGTATTTT
TRBD2	TRBV7-2	TRBJ2-3	NA	CASSLGAGVTDTQYF	TGTGCCAGCAGCTTAGGGGCGGGAGTCACAGATACGCAGTATTTT
TRBD1	TRBV2	TRBJ2-2	NA	CASSPQGAGELFF	TGTGCCAGCAGCCCACAGGGGGCCGGGGAGCTGTTTTTT
TRBD1	TRBV5-1	TRBJ2-4	once	CASSTDRAAKNIQYF	TGCGCCAGCAGCACAGACAGGGCGGCCAAAAACATTCAGTACTTC
NA	TRBV5-1	TRBJ2-3	NA	CASSLAIGTDTQYF	TGCGCCAGCAGCTTGGCCATAGGCACAGATACGCAGTATTTT
TRBD2	TRBV6-6	TRBJ2-7	NA	CASSYPGTSGAAEQYF	TGTGCCAGCAGTTACCCGGGGACTAGCGGGGCGGCCGAGCAGTACTTC
TRBD1	TRBV7-9	TRBJ1-3	NA	CASTIRTGVGNTIYF	TGTGCCAGCACCATAAGGACAGGCGTTGGAAACACCATATATTTT
TRBD1	TRBV5-1	TRBJ1-3	NA	CASSLAGTGLSGNTIYF	TGCGCCAGCAGCTTGGCCGGGACAGGGCTTTCTGGAAACACCATATATTTT
NA	TRBV6-1	TRBJ1-2	NA	CASSYSREGYGYTF	TGTGCCAGCAGTTATTCAAGGGAGGGCTATGGCTACACCTTC
NA	TRBV19	TRBJ1-1	NA	CASTGNTEAFF	TGTGCCAGCACAGGGAACACTGAAGCTTTCTTT
TRBD2	TRBV5-6	TRBJ2-1	NA	CASSLAGGPNEQFF	TGTGCCAGCAGCTTAGCGGGGGGGCCTAATGAGCAGTTCTTC